This TCR beta chain was captured by sequencing in a study of blood T cell repertoires in COVID-19. Profiled with immunoSEQ multiplex PCR; TCRdb holds only in-frame clones, not every one. In the table there are about 330,000 clones, 88% of which are singletons. The CDR3 is 18 amino acids. The sample was peripheral blood. The receptor's source is a woman aged 45-59 years with active or convalescent COVID-19. The chain has TRBV21-1 and TRBJ2-7; TRBD2, the table's D call, was not compared with the DNA. TRBV21-1 is described as a pseudogene. In nucleotides, the CDR3 is TGTGCCAGCAGCAACGATTCGACGGGGGATTCCTCCTTACGCGAGCAGTACTTC. Amino acids: CASSNDSTGDSSLREQYF.